A single sample is the source of the 2 T cell receptor beta chains below, sequenced in a study of beta chain features in type 1 diabetes. Expressed TCRB transcripts got sequenced, as all isolated RNA was reverse transcribed. Sequencing used immunoSEQ multiplex PCR; TCRdb keeps in-frame clones, though not all of them. The table shows 140,000 to 150,000 clones, with nearly 50% occurring only once. The material sequenced was Tregs from blood. The receptors here all came from a man aged 18 to 29 in good health.

In this sample, this clone turned up a few times. V usage is TRBV5-1 and J usage is TRBJ2-1; D is ambiguous. The CDR3 is 12 amino acids. The V end was cut by 0 bases, the J end by 7 bases, with 5 bases between. Germline values: CDR1 SGHRS, CDR2 YFSETQ. DNA for the CDR3: TGCGCCAGCAGCTTGGCCCTTAATGAGCAGTTCTTC. It specifies CASSLALNEQFF.

This clone was detected only once. The J gene is TRBJ2-5, the V gene TRBV7-9; 8 bases match TRBD2. The CDR3 length is 18 residues. V was pared by 0 bases and J by 1 base, with 10 bases of the junction left unmatched. CDR1 and CDR2 from the germline V gene are SEHNR and FQNEAQ (reference sequence). The CDR3 here is CASSLAIRGGRPQETQYF. DNA of the CDR3: TGTGCCAGCAGCTTAGCGATTCGGGGCGGGAGGCCCCAAGAGACCCAGTACTTC.